The T cell receptor beta chain described here comes from a study of cytomegalovirus exposure and HLA in healthy donors. Study-level findings and limits: In most subjects, TCR beta sequences reportedly gave accurate predictions of HLA-A and HLA-B alleles.

As concerns this clone: Its antigen is unknown.

The primer mix had 60 Vbeta and 13 Jbeta primers. Using immunoSEQ multiplex PCR, the repertoire was profiled, and TCRdb retains in-frame clones only, with some absent. The table shows some 140,000 clones, with about 78% occurring only once. CDR1 is SGHRS and CDR2 is YFSETQ in the germline V gene. The V and J ends lost 4 bases and 3 bases respectively, with 18 bases between them. The CDR3 extends over 16 amino acids. This sequence joins TRBV5-1 and TRBJ2-3, with D possibly TRBD2 on 5 matching bases. This receptor was identified in a man aged 45-65 years in good health and CMV-seropositive. Sample: PBMCs. This CDR3 is CASSQLKGSGTDTQYF. DNA of the CDR3: TGCGCCAGCAGCCAACTGAAGGGCTCGGGGACAGATACGCAGTATTTT.